Listed here are 18 T cell receptor beta chains from one sample, sequenced in a study of response to subunit inactivated influenza vaccine. TCRdb analysed the RT-PCR reads with MiXCR anew, one entry per CDR3 protein. This sample has more than 150,000 distinct CDR3 sequences, with nearly 9.5% found just once. The sample consisted of non-naive T cells sorted from PBMCs, taken on the day of vaccination. The receptors come from a man aged 45-65 years who received an inactivated influenza vaccine.

This clonotype was seen more than once but under ten times. The chain has TRBV5-6 and TRBJ2-1; tentatively, D is TRBD1 (6 bases). Trimming removed 7 bases at V and 6 bases at J, with 17 bases between. The CDR3 spans 14 residues. Germline V gene data show CDR1 as SGHDT and CDR2 as YYEEEE. CDR3 in DNA: TGTGCCAGCTCTGGACAGCGAGTCGTCAATGAGCAGTTCTTC. This encodes CASSGQRVVNEQFF.

This clonotype came up a few times. The gene calls are TRBV5-1 and TRBJ1-1; D ambiguous. V lost 0 bases, J lost 5 bases, and 8 bases lay in between. The CDR3 spans 13 residues. Germline loops: CDR1 SGHRS, CDR2 YFSETQ. CDR3 amino acids: CASSLGWETEAFF. In nucleotides, the CDR3 is TGCGCCAGCAGCTTGGGTTGGGAGACTGAAGCTTTCTTT.

This clonotype was counted many times. V usage is TRBV7-9 and J usage is TRBJ2-1, with D possibly called TRBD1 or TRBD2 (6 bases each). V was cut by 5 bases and J by 6 bases, with 17 bases left in between. The CDR3 sequence is 15 residues long. Germline CDR1 and CDR2: SEHNR and FQNEAQ (reference sequence). CDR3 nucleotide sequence: TGTGCCAGCAGCCGCGAGGGGGGCCCTCTCAATGAGCAGTTCTTC. Translating gives CASSREGGPLNEQFF. The full variable domain, its missing parts supplied by reference TRBV7-9 and TRBJ2-1, is DTGVSQNPRHKITKRGQNVTFRCDPISEHNRLYWYRQTLGQGPEFLTYFQNEAQLEKSRLLSDRFSAERPKGSFSTLEIQRTEQGDSAMYLCASSREGGPLNEQFFGPGTRLTVL.

This clonotype was counted between two and nine times. The J gene is TRBJ1-2, the V gene TRBV9, with 9 bases that match TRBD1. The CDR3 is 15 residues long. Germline lookup yields CDR1 SGDLS and CDR2 YYNGEE. Trimming at V came to 3 bases and at J to 8 bases, leaving 11 bases not matched to a gene. The CDR3 DNA sequence: TGTGCCAGCAGCGCCGAGACAGGGGGGGGTTTGGGCTACACCTTC. Translation: CASSAETGGGLGYTF.

The CDR3 here is CASSRLGAGGTDTQYF. CDR3 coding DNA: TGCGCCAGCAGCCGACTGGGGGCAGGGGGTACAGATACGCAGTATTTT. The V call is TRBV4-3, the J call TRBJ2-3; 7 nucleotides align to TRBD1. The germline V gene has CDR1 LGHNA and CDR2 YSLEER. The CDR3 is made up of 16 amino acids. V lost 4 bases and J lost 3; bases outside the gene matches: 10.

The chain is built from TRBV10-3 and TRBJ2-1; TRBD2 is a possible D gene (6 bases). V lost 4 bases and J lost 3, with 13 bases in between. The CDR3 covers 15 residues. Germline loops: CDR1 ENHRY, CDR2 SYGVKD. As DNA, the CDR3 is TGTGCCATCAGTGCTTCCGGCGGGGACTACAATGAGCAGTTCTTC. It is translated as CAISASGGDYNEQFF.

The CDR3 region has the DNA TGCAGTGCTATCCCCGCTTCGGAGCAGTTCTTC. It specifies CSAIPASEQFF. The V and J genes are TRBV20-1 and TRBJ2-1; D is uncertain. The length of the CDR3 is 11 residues. Germline V lookup: CDR1 DFQATT, CDR2 SNEGSKA (reference sequence). Trimming pared 4 bases from V and 10 bases from J, leaving 11 bases between.

This clonotype was seen only a few times. The chain is built from TRBV6-5 and TRBJ2-1, with D possibly matching TRBD1 (5 bases). Germline loops: CDR1 MNHEY, CDR2 SVGAGI. Trimming removed 2 bases from V and 0 bases from J, with 8 bases in between. The CDR3 has 15 amino acids. The CDR3 region is CASSYDRRSYNEQFF. The CDR3 DNA reads as TGTGCCAGCAGTTACGACAGACGCTCCTACAATGAGCAGTTCTTC.

This clonotype was counted only a few times. The chain has TRBV28 and TRBJ2-5, with 7 bases fitting TRBD1. Losses at the gene ends were 6 bases for V and 5 bases for J; bases not matched to a gene: 12. Germline V gene sequence: CDR1 MDHEN, CDR2 SYDVKM. This CDR3 is 15 amino acids long. The CDR3 loop is CASRSDRDAPETQYF. As DNA, the CDR3 is TGTGCCAGCAGATCCGACAGGGATGCTCCGGAGACCCAGTACTTC.

The V call is TRBV9, the J call TRBJ1-2; 8 bases are a match to TRBD1. CDR1 and CDR2 (germline): SGDLS, YYNGEE. The CDR3 sequence is 14 residues long. V trimming: 4 bases; J trimming: 7 bases; junction bases outside the gene matches: 9. The CDR3 spells CASSPGQGGSGYTF. CDR3 in DNA: TGTGCCAGCAGCCCTGGACAGGGAGGCTCTGGCTACACCTTC.

This clonotype came up many times. This chain uses TRBV7-2 with TRBJ2-3; TRBD2 is a possible D gene (5 bases). The germline gives CDR1 SGHTA, CDR2 FQGNSA. The CDR3 spans 13 residues. V lost 5 bases and J 3 bases, leaving 9 bases between the germline ends. The CDR3, as DNA: TGTGCCAGCAGCCCAACTAGGACAGATACGCAGTATTTT. It codes for CASSPTRTDTQYF.

The V gene is TRBV27, the J gene TRBJ2-7, with 10 bases matching TRBD2. Germline values: CDR1 MNHEY, CDR2 SMNVEV (reference sequence). Trimming at V came to 4 bases and at J to 4 bases, leaving 10 bases not matched to a gene. The CDR3 length is 16 residues. The CDR3 DNA reads TGTGCCAGCAGTTCACCCCGACTAGCGGGTAAATACGAGCAGTACTTC. Translation: CASSSPRLAGKYEQYF.

The chain couples TRBV30 to TRBJ1-1, with a tentative D call TRBD1 (5 bases). Trimming shortened V by 5 bases and J by 1 base, and 11 bases separated the two germline ends. From germline, CDR1 is GTSNPN and CDR2 SVGIG (reference sequence). CDR3 length equals 13 residues. CDR3 in DNA: TGTGCCTGGGGGGGGTTGGCGAACACTGAAGCTTTCTTT. Residues: CAWGGLANTEAFF.

In its sample, this clonotype was seen many times. This chain connects TRBV5-1 to TRBJ1-2, with 10 bases lining up with TRBD1. The CDR3 totals 13 residues. CDR1 is SGHRS and CDR2 is YFSETQ in the germline V gene. V was pared by 4 bases and J by 8 bases, with 5 bases of the junction left unmatched. In DNA form, the CDR3 reads TGCGCCAGCAGCCCGGGGACAGGGGAAGGCTACACCTTC. Translating gives CASSPGTGEGYTF. Variable domain in full (rest from reference TRBV5-1 and TRBJ1-2): KAGVTQTPRYLIKTRGQQVTLSCSPISGHRSVSWYQQTPGQGLQFLFEYFSETQRNKGNFPGRFSGRQFSNSRSEMNVSTLELGDSALYLCASSPGTGEGYTFGSGTRLTVV.

This clonotype was seen a handful of times. The rearrangement uses TRBV10-3 and TRBJ2-7; D is tentatively TRBD1 or TRBD2 (5 bases each). The CDR3 runs to 17 residues. Germline CDR1 and CDR2: ENHRY and SYGVKD. V was pared by 2 bases and J by 2 bases, with 19 bases between. DNA of the CDR3: TGTGCCATCAGTGAGCCGCCCGGGGCCAGGACAACCTACGAGCAGTACTTC. Its protein product is CAISEPPGARTTYEQYF.

This clonotype appeared many times. The J gene is TRBJ2-1, the V gene TRBV2, with 13 nucleotides matching TRBD2. The CDR3 loop spans 15 amino acids. The germline V gene has CDR1 SNHLY and CDR2 FYNNEI. V shed 5 bases and J 6 bases; nucleotides not matched to a gene: 4. In DNA, the CDR3 is TGTGCCAGCAGTCGTGGACTAGCGGGAGTCAATGAGCAGTTCTTC. Protein: CASSRGLAGVNEQFF.

This clonotype was picked up many times. This chain connects TRBV18 to TRBJ2-3; 9 bases match TRBD2. This CDR3 spans 15 amino acids. Germline loops: CDR1 KGHSH, CDR2 LQKENI. With V trimmed by 6 bases and J by 0 bases, 4 bases remained unmatched. Here the CDR3 DNA reads TGTGCCAGCTCGGCGACTAGCGGTAGCACAGATACGCAGTATTTT. Translating gives CASSATSGSTDTQYF.

This clonotype has just one count. This chain connects TRBV5-1 to TRBJ2-6, with a possible D match to TRBD1 (5 bases). This CDR3 comprises 17 residues. Trimming left V 7 bases short and J 1 base short, with 18 bases between. CDR1 is SGHRS, CDR2 YFSETQ, per germline. The CDR3 coding sequence is TGCGCCAGCTCGATGGGGCCGGTGGGGTCTGGGGCCAACGTCCTGACTTTC. Its translation is CASSMGPVGSGANVLTF.